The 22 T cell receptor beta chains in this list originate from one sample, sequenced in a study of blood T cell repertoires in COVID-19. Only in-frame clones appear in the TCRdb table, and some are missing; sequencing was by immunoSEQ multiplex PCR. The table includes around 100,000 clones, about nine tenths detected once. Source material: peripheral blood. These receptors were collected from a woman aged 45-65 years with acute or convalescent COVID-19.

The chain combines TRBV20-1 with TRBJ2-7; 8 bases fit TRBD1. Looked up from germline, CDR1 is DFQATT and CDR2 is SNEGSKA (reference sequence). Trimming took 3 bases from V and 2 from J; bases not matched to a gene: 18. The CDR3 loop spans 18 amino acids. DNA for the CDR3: TGCAGTGCTAGTTTGATACAGGGGGGTTTTTATGGCACCTACGAGCAGTACTTC. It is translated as CSASLIQGGFYGTYEQYF.

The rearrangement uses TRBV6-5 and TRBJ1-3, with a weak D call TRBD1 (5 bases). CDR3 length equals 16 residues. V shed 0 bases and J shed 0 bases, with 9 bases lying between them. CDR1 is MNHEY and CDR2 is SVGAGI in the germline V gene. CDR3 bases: TGTGCCAGCAGTTACTCCCAGGGCCCCTCTGGAAACACCATATATTTT. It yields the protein CASSYSQGPSGNTIYF.

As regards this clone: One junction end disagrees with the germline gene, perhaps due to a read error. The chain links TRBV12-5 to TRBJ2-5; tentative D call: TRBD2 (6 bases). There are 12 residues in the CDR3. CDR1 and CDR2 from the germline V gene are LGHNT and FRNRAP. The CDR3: CASGGRIGTLDF. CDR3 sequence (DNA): TGTGCTAGTGGGGGGAGGATAGGGACCCTGGACTTC. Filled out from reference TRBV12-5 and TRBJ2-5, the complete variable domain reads DARVTQTPRHKVTEMGQEVTMRCQPILGHNTVFWYRQTMMQGLELLAYFRNRAPLDDSGMPKDRFSAEMPDATLATLKIQPSEPRDSAVYFCASGGRIGTLDFGPGTRLLVL.

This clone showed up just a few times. CDR3 nucleotides: TGTGCCAGCAGCGTAGCTACCGGGACAGGGCCTGGCACTGAAGCTTTCTTT. Encoded protein: CASSVATGTGPGTEAFF. The chain recombines TRBV9 with TRBJ1-1, with 9 bases matching TRBD1. Trimming cost V 0 bases and J 4 bases; bases outside gene matches: 10. CDR1 and CDR2 (germline): SGDLS, YYNGEE. The CDR3 extends over 17 amino acids.

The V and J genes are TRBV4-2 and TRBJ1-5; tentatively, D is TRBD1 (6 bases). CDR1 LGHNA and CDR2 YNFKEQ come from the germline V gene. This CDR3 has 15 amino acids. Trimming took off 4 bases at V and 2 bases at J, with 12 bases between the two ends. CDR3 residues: CASSPDRSGNQPQHF. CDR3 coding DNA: TGTGCCAGCAGCCCGGACAGAAGCGGCAATCAGCCCCAGCATTTT.

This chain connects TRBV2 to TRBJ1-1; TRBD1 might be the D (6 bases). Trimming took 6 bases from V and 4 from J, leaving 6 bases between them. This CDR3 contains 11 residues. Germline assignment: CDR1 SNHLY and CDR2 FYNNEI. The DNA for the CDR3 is TGTGCCAGCAGCAGGGGCACTGAAGCTTTCTTT. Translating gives CASSRGTEAFF. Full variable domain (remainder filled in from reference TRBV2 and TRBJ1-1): EPEVTQTPSHQVTQMGQEVILRCVPISNHLYFYWYRQILGQKVEFLVSFYNNEISEKSEIFDDQFSVERPDGSNFTLKIRSTKLEDSAMYFCASSRGTEAFFGQGTRLTVV.

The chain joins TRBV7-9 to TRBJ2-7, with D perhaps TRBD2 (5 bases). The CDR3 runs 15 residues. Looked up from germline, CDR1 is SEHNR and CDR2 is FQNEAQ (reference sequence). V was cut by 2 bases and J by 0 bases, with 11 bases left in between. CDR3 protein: CASSLSEGFSYEQYF. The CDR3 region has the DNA TGTGCCAGCAGCTTATCTGAGGGATTCTCCTACGAGCAGTACTTC.

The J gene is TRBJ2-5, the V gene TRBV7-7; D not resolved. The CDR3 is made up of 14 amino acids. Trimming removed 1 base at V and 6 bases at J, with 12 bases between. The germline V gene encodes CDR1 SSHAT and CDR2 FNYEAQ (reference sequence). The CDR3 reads CASSLELEQKTQYF. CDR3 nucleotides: TGTGCCAGCAGCTTAGAATTGGAGCAAAAGACCCAGTACTTC.

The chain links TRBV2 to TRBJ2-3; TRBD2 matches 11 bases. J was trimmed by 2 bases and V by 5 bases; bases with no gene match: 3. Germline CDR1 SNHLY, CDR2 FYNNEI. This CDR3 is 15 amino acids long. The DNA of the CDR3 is TGTGCCAGCAGTTATAGCGGGGGGGTCACAGATACGCAGTATTTT. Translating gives CASSYSGGVTDTQYF. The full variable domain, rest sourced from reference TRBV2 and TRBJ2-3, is EPEVTQTPSHQVTQMGQEVILRCVPISNHLYFYWYRQILGQKVEFLVSFYNNEISEKSEIFDDQFSVERPDGSNFTLKIRSTKLEDSAMYFCASSYSGGVTDTQYFGPGTRLTVL.

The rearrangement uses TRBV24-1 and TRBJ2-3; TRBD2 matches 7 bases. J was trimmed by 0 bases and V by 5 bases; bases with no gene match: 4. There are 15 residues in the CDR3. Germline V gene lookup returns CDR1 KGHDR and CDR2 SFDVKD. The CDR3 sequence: CATSASGFSTDTQYF. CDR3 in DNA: TGTGCCACCAGTGCTAGCGGCTTTAGCACAGATACGCAGTATTTT.

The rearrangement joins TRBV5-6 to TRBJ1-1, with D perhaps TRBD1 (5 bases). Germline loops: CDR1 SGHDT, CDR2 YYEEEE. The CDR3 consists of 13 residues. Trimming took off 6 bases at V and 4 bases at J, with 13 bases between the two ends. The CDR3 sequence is CASTLPGGTEAFF. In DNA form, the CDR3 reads TGTGCCAGCACCCTTCCCGGGGGCACTGAAGCTTTCTTT.

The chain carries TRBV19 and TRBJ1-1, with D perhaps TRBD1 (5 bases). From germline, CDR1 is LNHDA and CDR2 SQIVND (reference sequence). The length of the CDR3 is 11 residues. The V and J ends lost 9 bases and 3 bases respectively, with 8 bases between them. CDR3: CASRGYTEAFF. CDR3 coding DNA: TGTGCCAGCCGGGGGTACACTGAAGCTTTCTTT.

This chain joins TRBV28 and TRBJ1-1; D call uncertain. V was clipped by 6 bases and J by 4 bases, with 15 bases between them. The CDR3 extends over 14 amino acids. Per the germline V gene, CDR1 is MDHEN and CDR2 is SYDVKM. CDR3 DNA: TGTGCCAGCAGGATTGACGGGGTGGGCACTGAAGCTTTCTTT. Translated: CASRIDGVGTEAFF.

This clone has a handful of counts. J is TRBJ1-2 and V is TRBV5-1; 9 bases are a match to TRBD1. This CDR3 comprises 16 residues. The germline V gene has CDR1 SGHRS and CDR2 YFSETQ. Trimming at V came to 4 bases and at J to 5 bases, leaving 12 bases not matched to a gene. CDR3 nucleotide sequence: TGCGCCAGCAGCCTGGGACAGGGAAGGGTTGGGTATGGCTACACCTTC. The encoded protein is CASSLGQGRVGYGYTF.

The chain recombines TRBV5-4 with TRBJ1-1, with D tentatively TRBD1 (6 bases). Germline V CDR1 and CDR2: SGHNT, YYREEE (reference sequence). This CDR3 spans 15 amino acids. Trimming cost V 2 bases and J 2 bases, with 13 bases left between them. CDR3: CASSLGRGPNTEAFF. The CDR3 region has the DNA TGTGCCAGCAGCTTAGGCAGGGGCCCCAACACTGAAGCTTTCTTT.

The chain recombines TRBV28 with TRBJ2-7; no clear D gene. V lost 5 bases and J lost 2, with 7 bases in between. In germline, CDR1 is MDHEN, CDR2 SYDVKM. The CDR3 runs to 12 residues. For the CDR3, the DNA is TGTGCCAGCAGTGGGCTCACCTACGAGCAGTACTTC. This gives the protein CASSGLTYEQYF.

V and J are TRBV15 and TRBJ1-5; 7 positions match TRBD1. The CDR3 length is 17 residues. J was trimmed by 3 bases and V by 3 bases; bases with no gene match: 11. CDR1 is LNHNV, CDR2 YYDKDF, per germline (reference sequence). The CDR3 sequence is CATSSDRDSTNNQPQHF. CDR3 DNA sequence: TGTGCCACCAGCAGCGACAGGGACAGCACAAACAATCAGCCCCAGCATTTT.

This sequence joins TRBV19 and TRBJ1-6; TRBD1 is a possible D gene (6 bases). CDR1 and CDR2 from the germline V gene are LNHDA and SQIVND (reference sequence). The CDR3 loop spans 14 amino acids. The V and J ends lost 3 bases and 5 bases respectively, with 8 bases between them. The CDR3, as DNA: TGTGCCAGTAGTATTGGACAGAATAATTCACCCCTCCACTTT. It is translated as CASSIGQNNSPLHF.

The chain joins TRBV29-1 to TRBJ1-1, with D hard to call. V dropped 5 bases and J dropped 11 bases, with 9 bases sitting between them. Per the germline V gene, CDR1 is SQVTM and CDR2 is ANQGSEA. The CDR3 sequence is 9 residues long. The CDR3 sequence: CSVNREAFF. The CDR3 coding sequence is TGCAGCGTTAACCGCGAGGCTTTCTTT.

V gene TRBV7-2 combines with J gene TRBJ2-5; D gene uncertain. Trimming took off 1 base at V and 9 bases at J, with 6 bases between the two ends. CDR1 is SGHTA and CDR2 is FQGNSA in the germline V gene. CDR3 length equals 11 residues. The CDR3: CASSLEVAQYF. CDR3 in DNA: TGTGCCAGCAGCTTAGAAGTAGCCCAGTACTTC.

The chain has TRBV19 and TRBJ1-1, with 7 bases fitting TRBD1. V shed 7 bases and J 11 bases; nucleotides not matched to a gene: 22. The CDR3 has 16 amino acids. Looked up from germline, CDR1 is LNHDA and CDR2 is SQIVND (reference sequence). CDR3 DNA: TGTGCCAGTATCCCTACGACCCTCGGGACAGATCCCGTCGCTTTCTTT. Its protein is CASIPTTLGTDPVAFF.

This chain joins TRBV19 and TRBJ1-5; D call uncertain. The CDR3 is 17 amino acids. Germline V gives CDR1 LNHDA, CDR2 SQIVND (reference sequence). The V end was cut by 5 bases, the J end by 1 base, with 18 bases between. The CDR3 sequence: CASSETYPIQSNQPQHF. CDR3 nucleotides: TGTGCCAGTAGTGAGACATATCCGATCCAGAGCAATCAGCCCCAGCATTTT.